Below, 19 T cell receptor beta chains from the same sample are listed, as sequenced in a study of a mutant IDH1 vaccine in newly diagnosed glioma. No antigen has been identified for these receptors. Generated by immunoSEQ multiplex PCR, the TCRdb table keeps only in-frame clones and is missing some. The sample has 52,000 or so clones, approximately 82% seen once. Regarding time point: week 5, during vaccination. Doses consisted of 300 ug of mutant IDH1 20-mer peptide each, paired with topical imiquimod. The specimen comprised PBMCs, sampled from a glioma patient whose treatment included an IDH1 peptide vaccine. The receptors shown here come from a woman between 18 and 29 years old with glioma. Some clones in this sample may be carry-over from other donors' samples.

The rearrangement joins TRBV14 to TRBJ2-1, with 11 bases identical to TRBD2. CDR3 length: 15 residues. V shed 4 bases, J shed 7 bases, and the junction held 6 bases outside the gene matches. Germline V gives CDR1 SGHDN, CDR2 FVKESK. CDR3 nucleotides: TGTGCCAGCAGCCCATCGCTAGCGGGAGGAAATGAGCAGTTCTTC. It encodes CASSPSLAGGNEQFF. The entire variable domain, with the rest obtained from reference TRBV14 and TRBJ2-1, is as follows: EAGVTQFPSHSVIEKGQTVTLRCDPISGHDNLYWYRRVMGKEIKFLLHFVKESKQDESGMPNNRFLAERTGGTYSTLKVQPAELEDSGVYFCASSPSLAGGNEQFFGPGTRLTVL.

The chain uses TRBV7-9 and TRBJ2-1; 7 positions agree with TRBD2. V shed 5 bases and J 8 bases; nucleotides not matched to a gene: 9. Germline V gene sequence: CDR1 SEHNR, CDR2 FQNEAQ (reference sequence). CDR3 length equals 14 residues. CDR3 sequence reads: CASSRLAPADEQFF. Written as DNA, the CDR3 is TGTGCCAGCAGCAGACTAGCCCCAGCCGATGAGCAGTTCTTC. The full variable domain, in which reference TRBV7-9 and TRBJ2-1 provide the parts outside the CDR3, is DTGVSQNPRHKITKRGQNVTFRCDPISEHNRLYWYRQTLGQGPEFLTYFQNEAQLEKSRLLSDRFSAERPKGSFSTLEIQRTEQGDSAMYLCASSRLAPADEQFFGPGTRLTVL.

The CDR3 here is CASNQGGSTDTQYF. The CDR3 bases are TGCGCCAGCAACCAGGGGGGGAGCACAGATACGCAGTATTTT. The chain couples TRBV4-1 to TRBJ2-3; either TRBD1 or TRBD2 may fit D (7 bases each). The germline V and J ends were trimmed by 7 bases and 0 bases, with 11 bases remaining between them. The germline gives CDR1 MGHRA, CDR2 YSYEKL. The CDR3 has 14 residues.

The J gene is TRBJ1-1, the V gene TRBV9, with 9 bases lining up with TRBD1. V lost 0 bases to trimming and J lost 7 bases; unmatched junction nucleotides: 4. Germline assignment: CDR1 SGDLS and CDR2 YYNGEE. The CDR3 is made up of 14 amino acids. In nucleotides, the CDR3 is TGTGCCAGCAGCGTAGACGGACAGGGGTATGAAGCTTTCTTT. Its translation: CASSVDGQGYEAFF.

The V gene is TRBV29-1, the J gene TRBJ2-7; D is ambiguous. Trimming shortened V by 3 bases and J by 2 bases, and 11 bases separated the two germline ends. The germline V gene has CDR1 SQVTM and CDR2 ANQGSEA. CDR3 length: 13 residues. CDR3: CSVEVYGTYEQYF. CDR3 DNA sequence: TGCAGCGTTGAGGTGTACGGAACCTACGAGCAGTACTTC.

The CDR3 spells CARNSHGGSNTEAFF. In DNA form, the CDR3 reads TGTGCCAGGAACTCACATGGGGGAAGTAATACTGAAGCTTTCTTT. This chain links TRBV27 with TRBJ1-1, with a tentative D call TRBD1 (5 bases). The CDR3 contains 15 residues. The germline V gene encodes CDR1 MNHEY and CDR2 SMNVEV (reference sequence). The V end was cut by 9 bases, the J end by 5 bases, with 22 bases between.

V gene TRBV5-1 combines with J gene TRBJ1-2; D uncertain. V was trimmed by 0 bases and J by 1 base, leaving 4 bases between them. From germline, CDR1 is SGHRS and CDR2 YFSETQ. The CDR3 has 13 amino acids. CDR3 in amino acids: CASSLADNYGYTF. The CDR3 nucleotides are TGCGCCAGCAGCTTGGCCGATAACTATGGCTACACCTTC.

V usage is TRBV9 and J usage is TRBJ2-3, with 9 bases identical to TRBD2. Looked up from germline, CDR1 is SGDLS and CDR2 is YYNGEE. The CDR3 sequence is 14 residues long. J was trimmed by 2 bases and V by 3 bases; bases with no gene match: 1. CDR3 sequence: CASSERGDTDTQYF. The CDR3 DNA follows: TGTGCCAGCAGCGAGCGGGGGGACACAGATACGCAGTATTTT.

V and J are TRBV6-1 and TRBJ2-3, with 10 nucleotides matching TRBD1. J lost 5 bases, V lost 3 bases, and 11 bases had no gene match. Germline CDR1 is MNHNS and CDR2 is SASEGT. This CDR3 contains 17 residues. This CDR3 reads CASSDQGQTGGVDTQYF. CDR3 nucleotides: TGTGCCAGCAGTGACCAGGGGCAGACAGGGGGCGTAGATACGCAGTATTTT.

For this clone: A much larger clonotype is one base distant, so this may be a read error. This chain links TRBV30 with TRBJ1-4; 7 bases are shared with TRBD1. CDR1 and CDR2 from the germline V gene are GTSNPN and SVGIG (reference sequence). The CDR3 spans 13 residues. This CDR3 reads CAWSVGQIEKLLF. The CDR3 DNA is TGTGCCTGGAGTGTGGGACAGATTGAAAAACTGCTTTTT.

The chain is built from TRBV4-2 and TRBJ1-2; no firm D call. CDR1 is LGHNA and CDR2 is YNFKEQ in the germline V gene. The CDR3 loop spans 15 amino acids. V was pared by 1 base and J by 3 bases, with 12 bases between. CDR3 sequence (DNA): TGTGCCAGCAGCCAAGTGGGCAGTCCACACTATGGCTACACCTTC. Translation: CASSQVGSPHYGYTF.

This clone appeared once. The chain couples TRBV7-2 to TRBJ2-7; D tentatively reads TRBD1 or TRBD2 (5 bases each). The V end was cut by 3 bases, the J end by 3 bases, with 12 bases between. CDR1 and CDR2 (germline): SGHTA, FQGNSA. The CDR3 length is 14 residues. This CDR3 reads CASSFSRGYYEQYF. DNA of the CDR3: TGTGCCAGCAGCTTCTCGAGGGGATACTACGAGCAGTACTTC.

This chain uses TRBV23-1 with TRBJ2-1; the D gene is possibly TRBD2 (5 bases). TRBV23-1 is annotated as an ORF whose role is uncertain. Trimming shortened V by 1 base and J by 5 bases, and 15 bases separated the two germline ends. The CDR3 consists of 16 residues. The DNA of the CDR3 is TGCGCCAGCAGTCAATTGCCGGGGAAACCTGACAATGAGCAGTTCTTC. It is translated as CASSQLPGKPDNEQFF.

This sequence joins TRBV12-5 and TRBJ1-4; TRBD1 aligns across 7 bases. The CDR3 length is 15 residues. Germline V gives CDR1 LGHNT, CDR2 FRNRAP. V was pared by 6 bases and J by 4 bases, with 8 bases of the junction left unmatched. The CDR3 region is CASGSGQTHNEKLFF. The CDR3 DNA follows: TGTGCTAGTGGGTCGGGACAGACACATAATGAAAAACTGTTTTTT.

J is TRBJ1-4 and V is TRBV5-6, with D possibly being TRBD1 (6 bases). The germline V and J ends were trimmed by 5 bases and 0 bases, with 8 bases remaining between them. Germline CDR1 reads SGHDT; CDR2 reads YYEEEE. The CDR3 runs to 14 residues. CDR3 DNA sequence: TGTGCCAGCAGTTCAGGGGCAACTAATGAAAAACTGTTTTTT. Translating it yields CASSSGATNEKLFF.

The gene calls are TRBV7-9 and TRBJ2-7; 7 nucleotides align to TRBD2. With V trimmed by 6 bases and J by 4 bases, 9 bases remained unmatched. The length of the CDR3 is 14 residues. Germline CDR1 reads SEHNR; CDR2 reads FQNEAQ (reference sequence). The CDR3 sequence: CASRDWRESYEQYF. As DNA, the CDR3 is TGTGCCAGCAGGGACTGGCGGGAGAGTTACGAGCAGTACTTC.

The J gene is TRBJ1-5, the V gene TRBV6-5; the match to TRBD1 covers 8 bases. Unmatched junction bases numbered 5, after V lost 6 bases and J lost 1 base. The CDR3 runs to 15 residues. The germline gives CDR1 MNHEY, CDR2 SVGAGI. The CDR3 DNA is TGTGCCAGCAGATCAGGGGGCTTGAGCAATCAGCCCCAGCATTTT. Encoded protein: CASRSGGLSNQPQHF.

The CDR3 DNA reads TGTGCCAGCAGCTTGACCAATGAGCAGTTCTTC. This gives the protein CASSLTNEQFF. The V and J genes are TRBV11-3 and TRBJ2-1; D not resolved. The CDR3 is 11 amino acids. Trimming pared 3 bases from V and 6 bases from J, leaving 3 bases between. From germline, CDR1 is SGHNT and CDR2 YENEEA.

The chain combines TRBV27 with TRBJ2-2; 9 bases align to TRBD1. The germline gives CDR1 MNHEY, CDR2 SMNVEV (reference sequence). The CDR3 is 15 amino acids. With 5 bases clipped from V and 2 bases from J, the junction kept 3 bases outside the gene matches. CDR3 amino acids: CASSRTGANTGELFF. DNA for the CDR3: TGTGCCAGCAGTCGGACAGGGGCCAACACCGGGGAGCTGTTTTTT.